This is a list of T cell receptor beta chains from one sample in a study of neoadjuvant anti-PD-1 for oral cavity cancer. Profiled with immunoSEQ multiplex PCR; TCRdb holds only in-frame clones, not every one. The profile shows some 14,000 clones, 60% to 80% of them singletons. This material consisted of PBMCs, taken after nivolumab (anti-PD-1) treatment. These receptors all stem from a person aged 35-79 years with oral cavity squamous cell carcinoma. CDR3s include the opening cysteine and the closing phenylalanine or tryptophan. A D gene is named only where the DNA matches it firmly. Only some rows state a clone size, as once, few, many or a class for expanded clones.

V gene	J gene	clone size	D gene	CDR3 protein	CDR3 DNA
TRBV7-8	TRBJ1-2	NA	NA	CASSLARGGCTF	TGTGCCAGCAGCCTAGCCCGGGGGGGCTGCACCTTC
TRBV2	TRBJ1-2	NA	NA	CASSETGNYGYTF	TGTGCCAGCAGTGAAACAGGAAACTATGGCTACACCTTC
TRBV6-5	TRBJ2-3	NA	NA	CASSYDGHGTDTQYF	TGTGCCAGCAGTTACGACGGGCACGGAACAGATACGCAGTATTTT
TRBV19	TRBJ2-1	NA	NA	CASTVTGTVWNEQFF	TGTGCCAGTACGGTAACAGGGACGGTATGGAATGAGCAGTTCTTC
TRBV2	TRBJ1-2	few	TRBD1	CASPDRERWRGYTF	TGTGCCAGCCCTGACAGGGAACGCTGGAGGGGCTACACCTTC
TRBV28	TRBJ1-2	NA	NA	CASSPHGGVGPSNYGYTF	TGTGCCAGCAGTCCTCACGGCGGGGTCGGCCCATCTAACTATGGCTACACCTTC
TRBV19	TRBJ2-3	once	TRBD2	CASSSTSGPTDTQYF	TGTGCCAGTAGCTCGACTAGCGGGCCCACAGATACGCAGTATTTT
TRBV7-9	TRBJ2-1	NA	TRBD2	CASSFISGSSNEQFF	TGTGCCAGCAGTTTTATTAGCGGGAGTAGTAATGAGCAGTTCTTC
TRBV9	TRBJ2-3	NA	NA	CASSVRQASPTDTQYF	TGTGCCAGCAGCGTTAGACAGGCCAGTCCCACAGATACGCAGTATTTT
TRBV27	TRBJ2-7	NA	TRBD1	CASSLTEGGRGEQYF	TGTGCCAGCAGTTTAACGGAAGGGGGCAGGGGCGAGCAGTACTTC
TRBV10-3	TRBJ2-4	few	NA	CAISEGGNIQYF	TGTGCCATCAGTGAGGGGGGAAACATTCAGTACTTC
TRBV14	TRBJ1-2	NA	TRBD1	CASSPTGAGANYGYTF	TGTGCCAGCAGCCCCACAGGGGCTGGAGCTAACTATGGCTACACCTTC
TRBV7-9	TRBJ2-5	NA	TRBD1	CASSPGQEQTQYF	TGTGCCAGCAGCCCTGGACAGGAACAGACCCAGTACTTC
TRBV9	TRBJ1-2	NA	NA	CASSVDSNYGYTF	TGTGCCAGCAGCGTCGACAGTAACTATGGCTACACCTTC
TRBV5-1	TRBJ2-5	NA	NA	CASSLMGVPETQYF	TGCGCCAGCAGCTTGATGGGGGTCCCGGAGACCCAGTACTTC
TRBV29-1	TRBJ2-5	NA	TRBD1	CSVRQGTTGETQYF	TGCAGCGTAAGACAGGGAACTACGGGGGAGACCCAGTACTTC
TRBV10-3	TRBJ2-5	NA	TRBD2	CAISESRPSGREETQYF	TGTGCCATCAGTGAGTCGCGGCCTAGCGGGAGGGAAGAGACCCAGTACTTC
TRBV25-1	TRBJ2-7	large	NA	CASTGTTYEQYF	TGTGCCAGCACCGGGACCACCTACGAGCAGTACTTC
TRBV5-1	TRBJ2-1	NA	NA	CASRFEDRWSSYNEQFF	TGCGCCAGCAGGTTCGAAGACAGGTGGAGCTCCTACAATGAGCAGTTCTTC
TRBV13	TRBJ1-1	NA	NA	CASSPRGNTEAFF	TGTGCCAGCAGCCCTAGAGGGAACACTGAAGCTTTCTTT
TRBV29-1	TRBJ2-7	NA	NA	CSVEGESYEQYF	TGCAGCGTTGAAGGGGAAAGCTACGAGCAGTACTTC
TRBV19	TRBJ1-5	few	NA	CASRRGGNQPQHF	TGTGCCAGTAGGCGGGGGGGAAATCAGCCCCAGCATTTT
TRBV7-9	TRBJ2-1	NA	NA	CASSPDSNSYNEQFF	TGTGCCAGCAGCCCCGACAGCAACTCCTACAATGAGCAGTTCTTC
TRBV5-1	TRBJ2-1	NA	TRBD1	CASSLGWTGWDEQFF	TGCGCCAGCAGCTTGGGTTGGACAGGGTGGGATGAGCAGTTCTTC
TRBV5-5	TRBJ2-3	NA	TRBD2	CASSPRLAGGPVNTQYF	TGTGCCAGCAGCCCAAGACTAGCGGGAGGCCCGGTGAATACGCAGTATTTT
TRBV6-5	TRBJ1-1	NA	NA	CASSFRLISNTEAFF	TGTGCCAGCAGTTTCCGACTGATTTCGAACACTGAAGCTTTCTTT
TRBV9	TRBJ2-1	NA	TRBD1	CASSGGQGQRADNNEQFF	TGTGCCAGCAGCGGGGGACAGGGCCAGCGGGCCGACAACAATGAGCAGTTCTTC
TRBV7-9	TRBJ1-2	NA	NA	CASSLDSFYGYTF	TGTGCCAGCAGCTTGGACAGTTTCTATGGCTACACCTTC
TRBV29-1	TRBJ1-4	NA	NA	CSVALEGFWEKLFF	TGCAGCGTTGCTTTGGAGGGGTTTTGGGAAAAACTGTTTTTT
TRBV19	TRBJ2-2	few	TRBD1	CASRGTGVTGELFF	TGTGCCAGTAGGGGGACAGGGGTTACCGGGGAGCTGTTTTTT
TRBV10-2	TRBJ1-2	NA	TRBD1	CASRIGQGTIDGYTF	TGCGCCAGCCGCATTGGACAGGGGACTATTGATGGCTACACCTTC
TRBV29-1	TRBJ1-1	NA	NA	CSVVREGWTEAFF	TGCAGCGTTGTACGGGAGGGGTGGACTGAAGCTTTCTTT
TRBV5-1	TRBJ2-5	NA	TRBD1	CASSSWYRGETQYF	TGCGCCAGCAGCTCTTGGTACAGGGGTGAGACCCAGTACTTC
TRBV29-1	TRBJ2-7	NA	TRBD2	CSVASSAGVVEQYF	TGCAGCGTCGCCAGCTCAGCGGGAGTTGTCGAGCAGTACTTC
TRBV6-6	TRBJ1-1	NA	NA	CASSFTGTENTEAFF	TGTGCCAGCAGTTTTACAGGGACTGAGAACACTGAAGCTTTCTTT
TRBV29-1	TRBJ1-2	NA	TRBD1	CSVEASETGGLGYTF	TGCAGCGTTGAAGCTAGTGAGACAGGGGGCCTTGGCTACACCTTC
TRBV30	TRBJ2-7	NA	NA	CAWKPDPSSYEQYF	TGTGCCTGGAAACCCGACCCGAGCTCCTACGAGCAGTACTTC
TRBV28	TRBJ2-2	few	TRBD1	CASTLMGGQGVTGELFF	TGTGCCAGCACTCTTATGGGGGGACAGGGCGTCACCGGGGAGCTGTTTTTT
TRBV2	TRBJ1-2	NA	NA	CASNTADRGYGYTF	TGTGCCAGCAACACGGCGGATCGGGGCTATGGCTACACCTTC
TRBV7-6	TRBJ2-3	NA	NA	CASSPLGSTTDTQYF	TGTGCCAGCAGCCCCCTGGGCAGCACCACAGATACGCAGTATTTT
TRBV21-1	TRBJ2-7	NA	NA	CASSKGGQGANEQYF	TGTGCCAGCAGCAAGGGGGGACAGGGGGCTAACGAGCAGTACTTC
TRBV6-6	TRBJ2-3	NA	TRBD2	CASSYGSGGTDTQYF	TGTGCCAGCAGTTACGGTAGCGGGGGCACAGATACGCAGTATTTT
TRBV10-3	TRBJ1-5	NA	TRBD1	CAISNDRGGGNQPQHF	TGTGCCATCAGTAACGACAGGGGTGGAGGGAATCAGCCCCAGCATTTT
TRBV9	TRBJ2-1	few	TRBD2	CASSLAGVGVNEQFF	TGTGCCAGCAGCCTAGCGGGAGTAGGAGTCAATGAGCAGTTCTTC
TRBV10-1	TRBJ1-1	few	NA	CASSANGNTEAFF	TGCGCCAGCAGTGCAAACGGGAACACTGAAGCTTTCTTT
TRBV11-2	TRBJ1-2	NA	NA	CASSLPEGTRYGYTF	TGTGCCAGCAGCCTACCGGAGGGGACCCGCTATGGCTACACCTTC
TRBV28	TRBJ1-1	NA	TRBD1	CASSPISGTGLGRNTEAFF	TGTGCCAGCAGTCCAATCTCCGGGACAGGGTTGGGGCGGAACACTGAAGCTTTCTTT
TRBV7-7	TRBJ2-1	NA	TRBD2	CASSLDLGLGNNEQFF	TGTGCTAGCAGCTTAGACTTGGGACTAGGGAACAATGAGCAGTTCTTC
TRBV29-1	TRBJ1-1	NA	NA	CSVVGVDTEAFF	TGCAGCGTTGTGGGCGTGGACACTGAAGCTTTCTTT
TRBV5-6	TRBJ2-1	NA	NA	CASSFGKSEQFF	TGTGCCAGCAGCTTCGGGAAATCCGAGCAGTTCTTC
TRBV10-3	TRBJ1-2	NA	NA	CAISEGARDRGYTF	TGTGCCATCAGTGAGGGAGCCAGGGACCGCGGCTACACCTTC
TRBV7-9	TRBJ2-7	NA	NA	CASSLRGIDGANTYEQYF	TGTGCCAGCAGCTTAAGGGGGATCGACGGCGCGAACACCTACGAGCAGTACTTC
TRBV30	TRBJ1-2	NA	NA	CAWSEGVGYTF	TGTGCCTGGAGTGAGGGGGTCGGCTACACCTTC